The 8 T cell receptor beta chains in this list originate from one sample, sequenced in a study of early T cells in non-severe SARS-CoV-2 infection. TCRdb used MiXCR to reprocess the 5' RACE reads, holding one entry per CDR3 protein. Seen here are about 27,000 distinct CDR3 sequences, roughly 5.6% observed once, and the top ten hold roughly 1%. Input material: whole blood. The receptors derive from an adult who was a healthcare worker with PCR-confirmed SARS-CoV-2 infection or an uninfected control (not recorded which).

This clonotype was seen many times. The chain couples TRBV12-3 or TRBV12-4 to TRBJ2-7; tentatively, D is TRBD2 (5 bases). The CDR3 sequence is 15 residues long. Trimming pared 3 bases from V and 6 bases from J, leaving 18 bases between. CDR3 protein: CASSFGSPVGLEQYF. The CDR3 bases are TGTGCCAGCAGTTTCGGGTCCCCGGTAGGACTCGAGCAGTACTTC.

This clonotype was detected a few times. This sequence joins TRBV12-3 or TRBV12-4 and TRBJ1-5; 7 bases are a match to TRBD1. This CDR3 has 13 amino acids. V was clipped by 6 bases and J by 4 bases; unmatched bases: 3. CDR3: CASSPTGNQPQHF. For the CDR3, the DNA is TGTGCCAGCAGCCCGACAGGGAATCAGCCCCAGCATTTT.

This clonotype was seen ten or more times. The rearrangement uses TRBV29-1 and TRBJ1-1; D gene unclear. V dropped 8 bases and J dropped 0 bases, with 13 bases sitting between them. The CDR3 runs 13 residues. CDR1 and CDR2 from the germline V gene are SQVTM and ANQGSEA. CDR3 region: CSYSSGLNTEAFF. The CDR3 region has the DNA TGCAGCTATTCATCGGGATTGAACACTGAAGCTTTCTTT.

The rearrangement joins TRBV2 to TRBJ2-1, with a weak D call TRBD2 (6 bases). Between the trimmed V and J ends, which lost 3 bases and 3 bases, there was a span of 12 bases. This CDR3 comprises 15 residues. CDR1 and CDR2 from the germline V gene are SNHLY and FYNNEI. The CDR3 bases are TGTGCCAGCAGTGAGGCGGGACGGGTCTACAATGAGCAGTTCTTC. Amino acids: CASSEAGRVYNEQFF.

This clonotype occurred many times. The chain employs TRBV6-2 or TRBV6-3 and TRBJ2-3; D is perhaps TRBD1 (6 bases). Germline CDR1 is MNHEY and CDR2 is SVGEGT. The CDR3 runs 11 residues. Deletions cut 6 bases from V and 9 bases from J, with 10 bases between. CDR3 in DNA: TGTGCCAGCAGCCCCACAGGGACGCAGTATTTT. This translates into CASSPTGTQYF.

Note on this clonotype: A much larger clonotype is one base distant, so this may be a read error. The J gene is TRBJ2-3, the V gene TRBV7-6; D is perhaps TRBD1 (6 bases). Germline lookup yields CDR1 SGHVS and CDR2 FNYEAQ. V lost 4 bases, J lost 6 bases, and 20 bases lay in between. The CDR3 length is 16 residues. The CDR3 region has the DNA TGTGCCAGCAGCTCAGGTCGGGACAAGGCGTATGATACGCAGTATTTT. Amino acids: CASSSGRDKAYDTQYF.

V is TRBV7-2 and J is TRBJ2-7; tentatively, D is TRBD2 (5 bases). CDR3 length: 14 residues. V was trimmed by 5 bases and J by 5 bases, leaving 16 bases between them. Per germline, CDR1 SGHTA and CDR2 FQGNSA. For the CDR3, the DNA is TGTGCCAGCAGCCCTCAAGCGGCTCCGGACGAGCAGTACTTC. Residues: CASSPQAAPDEQYF.

This clonotype has more than one count but fewer than ten. This chain uses TRBV11-3 with TRBJ2-1; the match to TRBD2 covers 12 bases. The germline gives CDR1 SGHNT, CDR2 YENEEA. This CDR3 has 13 amino acids. Trimming cost V 1 base and J 14 bases; bases outside gene matches: 3. DNA of the CDR3: TGTGCCAGCAGCTTAGGACTAGCGGGAGAAGAGTTCTTC. It specifies CASSLGLAGEEFF.